This T cell receptor (beta chain) is from a study of blood T cell repertoires in COVID-19 (TCRdb year 2020). At the level of the whole study: The collaborator samples originated in the United States, Italy and Spain and spanned the acute and convalescent phases of COVID-19. A de-identified subject ID, COVID-19 status, age in years and sex were almost always included in the sample metadata. The material from the prospective study consisted of cDNA or gDNA derived from T cells, B-cell-depleted T cells, or PBMCs. Where available, HLA class I and class II types were taken from metadata supplied by the sample provider and were not determined by assay-based typing. The repertoires were released in a freely available public database intended as a resource for research on the immune response to SARS-CoV-2. The samples were drawn from the first 160 participants of the ongoing ImmuneRACE study and from over 950 subjects provided by 6 global collaborators. Deeply sampled blood TCRbeta repertoires from subjects exposed to, actively infected with, or recovered from COVID-19 were included in the dataset.

Via the germline V gene (reference sequence), CDR1 is GTSNPN and CDR2 SVGIG. Cut back by 0 bases and 4 bases, the V and J ends lie 6 bases apart. The CDR3 runs 12 amino acids, cysteine and phenylalanine included. Kept here is only the CDR3 DNA, which spans 36 bases and is read in frame from base 1. Whole blood was collected in K2EDTA tubes by collaborating institutions according to the institutions' own protocols. For TCRbeta analysis, collaborators shipped samples in one of three forms: frozen whole blood, isolated PBMCs, or DNA extracted from either of those sample types. Points the paper makes about the study in general: Clinical and demographic metadata were provided uncurated, with the amount varying by source and participant.

Of note for this clone: No antigen is known for it. Base qualities are not at hand, and no much larger clone is one base apart.

TCRbeta CDR3 regions were amplified from genomic DNA using the immunoSEQ Assay, a bias-controlled multiplex PCR. For the original study's pipeline: Within the assay, amplification of reference gene primers was used to estimate how many nucleated cells each sample contained. To quantify the absolute abundance of each unique TCRbeta CDR3 rearrangement, sequence reads were collapsed and filtered. For each sample, productive Simpson clonality was calculated by taking the square root of Simpson's diversity index across productive rearrangements. What TCRdb holds here is the immuneACCESS table cut down to in-frame rearrangements. Part of the clones is not present; checked against another copy, under half of the missing clones reflect an unresolved V gene, and the others are unexplained. From that table come the V and J calls and clone size; the DNA was used to work out D and trimming. In this sample the table shows under 150,000 clones, roughly 79% of which occur a single time. Roughly a fifth of the sample is taken by the ten largest.

The sequence joins TRBV30 to TRBJ2-5, and possibly TRBD1, on 6 matching bases. The clonotype comes from a man of 80 years or more with acute or convalescent COVID-19. Material: peripheral blood. At the DNA level, the sequence is TGTGCCTGGAGTGTACAGGGAGAGACCCAGTACTTC. It translates as CAWSVQGETQYF.